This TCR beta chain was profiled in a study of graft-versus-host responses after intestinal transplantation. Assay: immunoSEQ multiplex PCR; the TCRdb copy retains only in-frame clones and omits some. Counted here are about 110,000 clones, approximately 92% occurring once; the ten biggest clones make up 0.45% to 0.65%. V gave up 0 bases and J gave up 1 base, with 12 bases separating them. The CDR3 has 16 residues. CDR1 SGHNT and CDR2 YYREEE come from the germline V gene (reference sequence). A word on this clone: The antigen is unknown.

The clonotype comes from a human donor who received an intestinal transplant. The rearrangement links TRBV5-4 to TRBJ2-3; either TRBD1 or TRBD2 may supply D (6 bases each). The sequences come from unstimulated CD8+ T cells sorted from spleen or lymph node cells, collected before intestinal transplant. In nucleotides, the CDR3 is TGTGCCAGCAGCTTGGAGGGGGGCCATCGCACAGATACGCAGTATTTT. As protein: CASSLEGGHRTDTQYF.